Listed below are T cell receptor beta chains from one sample, sequenced in a study of cytomegalovirus exposure and HLA in healthy donors. TCRdb's table, derived via immunoSEQ multiplex PCR, lists solely in-frame clones and lacks some. The profile shows about 180,000 clones, 65% to 80% of them singletons. Sequencing was done on a sample of PBMCs. Source of these receptors: a woman aged 40 to 50 in good health and CMV-seronegative. CDR3s include the opening cysteine and the closing phenylalanine or tryptophan. A D gene is named only where the DNA matches it firmly. A row's size may be missing; if present it is once, few, many or a size class.

TRBV11-1	TRBJ2-3	TRBD2	-	TGTGCCAGCACCATTCGGCTAGCGGGAGGCGATACGCAGTATTTT	CASTIRLAGGDTQYF
TRBV7-2	TRBJ1-5	TRBD1	-	TGTGCCAGCAGCTTATGGACAGGGGTACAGCCCCAGCATTTT	CASSLWTGVQPQHF
TRBV19	TRBJ1-1	-	-	TGTGCCAGTAGTATCAGTCCAGGGTGGACTGAAGCTTTCTTT	CASSISPGWTEAFF
TRBV9	TRBJ2-1	TRBD2	-	TGTGCCAGCAGCGTAGAGGAGAGCGGGGGCGTCTACAATGAGCAGTTCTTC	CASSVEESGGVYNEQFF
TRBV28	TRBJ2-2	-	once	TGTGCCAGCAGTTTAGGGGAGAGCACCGGGGAGCTGTTTTTT	CASSLGESTGELFF
TRBV19	TRBJ1-5	-	-	TGTGCCAGTATGGCAGGCGGGGCCCTCAATCAGCCCCAGCATTTT	CASMAGGALNQPQHF
TRBV6-5	TRBJ1-1	-	few	TGTGCCAGCAGTTACTCGAGAGGGTTGAACACTGAAGCTTTCTTT	CASSYSRGLNTEAFF
TRBV5-1	TRBJ2-3	TRBD1	-	TGCGCCAGCAGCTTAGCCGGGACAGGGGGCACAGATACGCAGTATTTT	CASSLAGTGGTDTQYF
TRBV28	TRBJ2-7	-	-	TGTGCCAGCAGTCCCCCGATGGACTCGACCTACGAGCAGTACTTC	CASSPPMDSTYEQYF
TRBV6-1	TRBJ2-1	-	-	TGTGCCAGCAGTGATAGGGACTGGTCGGATGAGCAGTTCTTC	CASSDRDWSDEQFF
TRBV4-1	TRBJ1-6	-	few	TGCGCCAGCAGCCTGACAGGTAGTAGTTCACCCCTCCACTTT	CASSLTGSSSPLHF
TRBV25-1	TRBJ1-2	-	-	TGTGCCAGCAGTGTCGGGGTTTATGGCTACACCTTC	CASSVGVYGYTF
TRBV18	TRBJ1-2	TRBD1	-	TGTGCCAGCTCACCGCCGGGACAGGGAAAGAATGGCTACACCTTC	CASSPPGQGKNGYTF
TRBV30	TRBJ1-1	TRBD1	-	TGTGCCGAAAACAGGGGGTACCCCGAAGCTTTCTTT	CAENRGYPEAFF
TRBV7-2	TRBJ1-2	-	-	TGTGCCAGCAGTTTTGCGGGGGGGCGGGGTGGCTACACCTTC	CASSFAGGRGGYTF
TRBV7-7	TRBJ2-6	-	-	TGTGCTAGCAGCCCCTTCCTTAGCAGCTCTGGGGCCAACGTCCTGACTTTC	CASSPFLSSSGANVLTF
TRBV15	TRBJ1-5	-	-	TGTGCCACCAGCAGAGGACACGGACAACCGGTCGTTCGTCAGCCCCAGCATTTT	CATSRGHGQPVVRQPQHF
TRBV19	TRBJ1-3	-	-	TGTGCCAGTAGGACAGTCTCTGGAAACACCATATATTTT	CASRTVSGNTIYF
TRBV7-8	TRBJ1-1	-	once	TGTGCCAGCAGCTTAGCAGGGGCAGGAGGGACTGAAGCTTTCTTT	CASSLAGAGGTEAFF
TRBV25-1	TRBJ1-5	-	-	TGTGCCAGCAGTGAATTCGGGGAGTACCAGCCCCAGCATTTT	CASSEFGEYQPQHF
TRBV28	TRBJ1-5	-	-	TGTGCCAGCAGTCTTTACCTCGGGGTCGGGGATCAGCCCCAGCATTTT	CASSLYLGVGDQPQHF
TRBV4-1	TRBJ2-7	TRBD1	-	TGCGCCAGCAGCCAAGGGAACGGACAGGGATACTACGAGCAGTACTTC	CASSQGNGQGYYEQYF
TRBV29-1	TRBJ1-1	-	-	TGCAGCGTTGACAAGTCTGGGCGCACTGAAGCTTTCTTT	CSVDKSGRTEAFF
TRBV2	TRBJ2-1	TRBD1	-	TGTGCCAGCAGGACGACAGGGGGAAATTACAATGAGCAGTTCTTC	CASRTTGGNYNEQFF
TRBV4-3	TRBJ2-1	-	few	TGCGCCAGCAGCCAAGATTCCGGTGTGCATGAGCAGTTCTTC	CASSQDSGVHEQFF
TRBV9	TRBJ2-2	-	-	TGTGCCAGCAGCGTTGGCGGCACCGGGGAGCTGTTTTTT	CASSVGGTGELFF
TRBV7-9	TRBJ2-1	TRBD1	once	TGTGCCAGCAGCTGGCCCGGGACAGGGATGGCTGAGCAGTTCTTC	CASSWPGTGMAEQFF
TRBV5-1	TRBJ1-2	TRBD1	few	TGCGCCAGCAGCCGTGGACAGGGCACTGGTGGCTACACCTTC	CASSRGQGTGGYTF